Listed below are T cell receptor beta chains from one sample, sequenced in a study of shared clonotypes between healthy human individuals. Produced via immunoSEQ multiplex PCR; TCRdb's table is partial and in-frame only. Of about 470,000 clones listed, roughly 83% are singletons. Sequencing used PBMCs. These receptors originate from a woman in her forties in good health. Some clones in this sample may be carry-over from other donors' samples. The CDR3 runs from the conserved cysteine through the conserved F or W. The D gene is left open where the match is weak. Clone size appears in some rows only: once, few, many, or a class for an expanded clone.

size,J,length,D,V,DNA,CDR3
-,TRBJ2-2,15,TRBD1,TRBV5-6,TGTGCCAGCAGCTTCGGGACAGGACACACCGGGGAGCTGTTTTTT,CASSFGTGHTGELFF
-,TRBJ2-1,14,TRBD2,TRBV10-2,TGCGCCAGCAGGGTAGCGGGAGTCGGATATGAGCAGTTCTTC,CASRVAGVGYEQFF
-,TRBJ1-1,20,-,TRBV5-1,TGCGCCAGCAGCTTGGTACCCAGGTCTCTGGAGTACAATGTGAACACTGAAGCTTTCTTT,CASSLVPRSLEYNVNTEAFF
few,TRBJ2-5,14,-,TRBV6-1,TGTGCCAGCAGTGACTCGTGGGGGTTCGAGACCCAGTACTTC,CASSDSWGFETQYF
-,TRBJ2-7,14,-,TRBV9,TGTGCCAGCAGCGTAACAGGAAAATGGAACGAGCAGTACTTC,CASSVTGKWNEQYF
-,TRBJ1-1,13,TRBD1,TRBV7-9,TGTGCCAGCAGCCCCAGGGGGCTTACTGAAGCTTTCTTT,CASSPRGLTEAFF
-,TRBJ1-4,13,-,TRBV5-1,TGCGCCAGCAGGGACAGTCAAGATGAAAAACTGTTTTTT,CASRDSQDEKLFF
-,TRBJ2-2,15,TRBD1,TRBV18,TGTGCCAGCTCACCTGTGGGACAGGGGTCCGGGGAGCTGTTTTTT,CASSPVGQGSGELFF
-,TRBJ2-2,15,-,TRBV7-2,TGTGCCAGCAGCTTAGGGCAGGGGAGCACCGGGGAGCTGTTTTTT,CASSLGQGSTGELFF
-,TRBJ2-7,11,-,TRBV30,TGTGCCTGGGCTGGTTTTGATGAGCAGTACTTC,CAWAGFDEQYF
-,TRBJ2-3,14,-,TRBV7-2,TGTGCCAGCAGCCCCCCGGCAGGACGTGGGGGGCAGTATTTT,CASSPPAGRGGQYF
-,TRBJ2-7,14,TRBD2,TRBV7-3,TGTGCCAGCAGCCTCGGGACTAGCGGAGACGAGCAGTACTTC,CASSLGTSGDEQYF
once,TRBJ1-2,12,TRBD1,TRBV10-3,TGTGCCATCGGACAGGTCGGCTATGGCTACACCTTC,CAIGQVGYGYTF
many,TRBJ2-4,18,TRBD2,TRBV28,TGTGCCAGCACCCCCTGGACTAGCGGGAATAGGGGCAAAAACATTCAGTACTTC,CASTPWTSGNRGKNIQYF
-,TRBJ2-5,11,-,TRBV20-1,TGCAGTGGGCAAACGCAAGAGACCCAGTACTTC,CSGQTQETQYF
-,TRBJ2-7,16,TRBD2,TRBV7-3,TGTGCCAGCAGCGTAGTCATAGCGGGCCGGGCCTACGAGCAGTACTTC,CASSVVIAGRAYEQYF
many,TRBJ2-4,15,-,TRBV11-2,TGTGCCAGCAGCTTAGATAGGCCCAGGGTTAACATTCAGTACTTC,CASSLDRPRVNIQYF
-,TRBJ2-7,18,TRBD2,TRBV7-2,TGTGCCAGCAGCTTAGGGGGACTAGCGTTCCGGGGTCGTCGCGAGCAGTACTTC,CASSLGGLAFRGRREQYF
-,TRBJ1-4,14,-,TRBV6-1,TGTGCCAGCAGTGTATGGGGGCCGGGGGAAAAACTGTTTTTT,CASSVWGPGEKLFF
few,TRBJ2-5,13,-,TRBV18,TGTGCCAGCTCACCTATTTATCAAGAGACCCAGTACTTC,CASSPIYQETQYF